This TCR beta chain was found in a study of early T cells in non-severe SARS-CoV-2 infection. Study background: The sequenced material was bulk RNA from unsorted whole blood, and its chains were unpaired.

This clonotype was counted many times. Individual cDNA molecules were tagged with unique molecular identifiers. TCRdb ran MiXCR on the 5' RACE reads and lists one entry per CDR3 protein. Of approximately 65,000 distinct CDR3 sequences listed, about 12% are singletons. CDR1 is SGHTA, CDR2 FQGNSA, per germline. The germline V and J ends were trimmed by 3 bases and 9 bases, with 15 bases remaining between them. The CDR3 consists of 14 residues. The J gene is TRBJ2-1, the V gene TRBV7-2; D may be TRBD2 (6 bases). The sample consisted of whole blood. This TCR derives from an adult who was a healthcare worker with PCR-confirmed SARS-CoV-2 infection or an uninfected control (not recorded which). The CDR3 is CASSFIWGDGEQFF. The CDR3 DNA follows: TGTGCCAGCAGCTTTATCTGGGGGGACGGTGAGCAGTTCTTC.